This entry lists 21 T cell receptor beta chains sequenced from one sample in a study of T cell responses to AZD1222 COVID-19 vaccine. Using immunoSEQ multiplex PCR, the repertoire was profiled, and TCRdb retains in-frame clones only, with some absent. The sample carries tens of thousands of clones, under 95% recorded once. The sequences come from peripheral blood, collected 28 days after the second AZD1222 dose. These receptors were taken from an adult who received the AZD1222 COVID-19 vaccine.

The chain employs TRBV7-3 and TRBJ2-3; weak D call: TRBD2 (6 bases). The length of the CDR3 is 14 residues. V was shortened by 5 bases and J by 6 bases, with 15 bases between the two germline ends. Germline CDR1 SGHTA, CDR2 FQGTGA. The CDR3 DNA sequence: TGTGCCAGCAGCGGGACTTCCGGCCCGGATACGCAGTATTTT. Translating it yields CASSGTSGPDTQYF.

V usage is TRBV7-2 and J usage is TRBJ1-6; D is undetermined. CDR1 is SGHTA, CDR2 FQGNSA, per germline. The CDR3 runs to 13 residues. Trimming took off 7 bases at V and 8 bases at J, with 12 bases between the two ends. The CDR3 DNA is TGTGCCAGCATCATGACAACCCATTCACCCCTCCACTTT. It translates to CASIMTTHSPLHF.

The chain uses TRBV5-6 and TRBJ1-5; D ambiguous. V shed 0 bases and J shed 5 bases, with 9 bases lying between them. Germline CDR1 and CDR2: SGHDT and YYEEEE. The CDR3 extends over 14 amino acids. The CDR3 is CASSLAGVHQPQHF. The CDR3 nucleotides are TGTGCCAGCAGCTTGGCCGGGGTACATCAGCCCCAGCATTTT.

The rearrangement joins TRBV5-4 to TRBJ2-7; the match to TRBD1 covers 8 bases. The CDR3 sequence is 15 residues long. Losses at the gene ends were 1 base for V and 2 bases for J; bases not matched to a gene: 5. Germline values: CDR1 SGHNT, CDR2 YYREEE (reference sequence). The CDR3 DNA sequence: TGTGCCAGCAGCTTGTTTGGACAGGGAGCCTACGAGCAGTACTTC. Amino acid sequence: CASSLFGQGAYEQYF.

Concerning this clone itself: The sample carries other DNA sequences with the same CDR3. The V call is TRBV5-1, the J call TRBJ2-1; 12 nucleotides agree with TRBD2. The length of the CDR3 is 15 residues. Per the germline V gene, CDR1 is SGHRS and CDR2 is YFSETQ. J was trimmed by 8 bases and V by 0 bases; bases with no gene match: 3. The CDR3 protein is CASSLGLAGVDEQFF. The DNA of the CDR3 is TGCGCCAGCAGCTTGGGACTAGCGGGAGTGGATGAGCAGTTCTTC.

The genes are TRBV5-1 and TRBJ1-1; no clear D gene. V shed 1 base and J shed 7 bases, with 11 bases lying between them. Germline values: CDR1 SGHRS, CDR2 YFSETQ. The CDR3 is 13 residues long. The CDR3 bases are TGCGCCAGCAGCTTGAACACAGAGGATGAAGCTTTCTTT. Residues: CASSLNTEDEAFF.

This chain links TRBV2 with TRBJ2-7; 13 bases agree with TRBD2. CDR3 length: 14 amino acids. The trim removed 4 bases at V and 4 bases at J, leaving 1 base unmatched. Germline loops: CDR1 SNHLY, CDR2 FYNNEI. The CDR3 sequence: CASSGLAGGYEQYF. The CDR3 DNA is TGTGCCAGCAGTGGACTAGCGGGAGGTTACGAGCAGTACTTC.

The V gene is TRBV7-7, the J gene TRBJ2-1; perhaps TRBD2 as D (6 bases). The CDR3 extends over 15 amino acids. Germline-derived CDR1 and CDR2 are SSHAT and FNYEAQ (reference sequence). The V and J ends lost 0 bases and 4 bases respectively, with 10 bases between them. This CDR3 is CASSLAGGTYNEQFF. The CDR3 DNA is TGTGCCAGCAGCTTAGCGGGGGGTACGTACAATGAGCAGTTCTTC.

V is TRBV11-2 and J is TRBJ2-3; unclear D gene. This CDR3 is 14 amino acids long. The ends were cut back, 3 bases at V and 2 bases at J, with 9 bases in the middle. Germline CDR1 SGHAT, CDR2 FQNNGV. The CDR3 sequence is CASSLEGPTDTQYF. CDR3 nucleotide sequence: TGTGCCAGCAGCTTGGAAGGGCCCACAGATACGCAGTATTTT. Drawing the rest from reference TRBV11-2 and TRBJ2-3, the complete variable domain is EAGVAQSPRYKIIEKRQSVAFWCNPISGHATLYWYQQILGQGPKLLIQFQNNGVVDDSQLPKDRFSAERLKGVDSTLKIQPAKLEDSAVYLCASSLEGPTDTQYFGPGTRLTVL.

The chain is built from TRBV28 and TRBJ2-5; the D is unclear. This CDR3 has 15 amino acids. Germline V lookup: CDR1 MDHEN, CDR2 SYDVKM. V lost 5 bases, J lost 1 base, and 14 bases lay in between. Here the CDR3 DNA reads TGTGCCAGCAGTCGTACAAGGGATGGCCAAGAGACCCAGTACTTC. Translation gives CASSRTRDGQETQYF.

In this sample, this clone turned up a few times. The V call is TRBV9, the J call TRBJ1-4; D not certain. CDR3 size: 14 residues. Trimming took 3 bases from V and 0 from J, leaving 6 bases between them. CDR1 SGDLS and CDR2 YYNGEE come from the germline V gene. CDR3 DNA sequence: TGTGCCAGCAGCGCCGATGCAACTAATGAAAAACTGTTTTTT. Translating gives CASSADATNEKLFF.

The chain is built from TRBV28 and TRBJ2-3; D is possibly TRBD2 (6 bases). Germline V gene data show CDR1 as MDHEN and CDR2 as SYDVKM. Trimming took off 8 bases at V and 5 bases at J, with 17 bases between the two ends. This CDR3 is built from 14 residues. The CDR3 DNA sequence: TGTGCCAGCTCCGGGGGAGCGGTGGTAGATACGCAGTATTTT. Amino acid sequence: CASSGGAVVDTQYF.

The chain uses TRBV10-3 and TRBJ1-3; D is perhaps TRBD1 (5 bases). The CDR3 has 14 amino acids. The V end was cut by 4 bases, the J end by 2 bases, with 9 bases between. Germline V lookup: CDR1 ENHRY, CDR2 SYGVKD. CDR3 nucleotides: TGTGCCATCAGTGGATCAGGGACTGGAAACACCATATATTTT. Protein: CAISGSGTGNTIYF.

The gene calls are TRBV27 and TRBJ2-1; D ambiguous. The CDR3 is 13 residues long. Between the trimmed V and J ends, which lost 2 bases and 7 bases, there was a span of 9 bases. The germline CDR1 and CDR2 sequences are MNHEY and SMNVEV (reference sequence). CDR3 nucleotide sequence: TGTGCCAGCAGTTTAAGCAACAAGAATGAGCAGTTCTTC. It is translated as CASSLSNKNEQFF.

The CDR3 region is CASAFEGEREVDTQYF. The CDR3 nucleotides are TGCGCCAGCGCCTTTGAGGGGGAGCGGGAGGTAGATACGCAGTATTTT. The V gene is TRBV5-1, the J gene TRBJ2-3, with 9 bases matching TRBD2. CDR3 length equals 16 residues. With 7 bases clipped from V and 5 bases from J, the junction kept 14 bases outside the gene matches. Germline CDR1 SGHRS, CDR2 YFSETQ.

The CDR3 loop is CASSIEGSSYNEQFF. The CDR3 DNA sequence: TGTGCCAGTAGTATAGAGGGGAGCTCCTACAATGAGCAGTTCTTC. The rearrangement links TRBV19 to TRBJ2-1, with D possibly being TRBD2 (5 bases). The germline V gene has CDR1 LNHDA and CDR2 SQIVND (reference sequence). This CDR3 is built from 15 residues. V was pared by 0 bases and J by 0 bases, with 6 bases between.

The chain carries TRBV6-1 and TRBJ2-5; D may match TRBD1 or TRBD2 (6 bases each). Germline CDR1 reads MNHNS; CDR2 reads SASEGT. The length of the CDR3 is 13 residues. Trimming took off 3 bases at V and 3 bases at J, with 8 bases between the two ends. CDR3 DNA sequence: TGTGCCAGCAGTGAGGAGGGGGAAGAGACCCAGTACTTC. As protein: CASSEEGEETQYF.

The rearrangement uses TRBV12-5 and TRBJ2-5; perhaps TRBD2 as D (5 bases). The V end lost 3 bases, the J end lost 5 bases, and 10 bases lay between the germline ends. This CDR3 spans 13 amino acids. Germline values: CDR1 LGHNT, CDR2 FRNRAP. DNA for the CDR3: TGTGCTAGTGGTTTAGGGAAGCGGGAGACCCAGTACTTC. It is translated as CASGLGKRETQYF.

V is TRBV18 and J is TRBJ2-1, with TRBD2 matching over 11 bases. Looked up from germline, CDR1 is KGHSH and CDR2 is LQKENI. The CDR3 consists of 18 residues. The junction had 11 bases not matched to a gene; V was cut back by 5 bases and J by 2 bases. The CDR3 reads CASSSVIAGGVAYNEQFF. The DNA for the CDR3 is TGTGCCAGCTCATCTGTTATAGCGGGAGGGGTGGCCTACAATGAGCAGTTCTTC. The complete variable domain, with remaining parts taken from reference TRBV18 and TRBJ2-1, reads NAGVMQNPRHLVRRRGQEARLRCSPMKGHSHVYWYRQLPEEGLKFMVYLQKENIIDESGMPKERFSAEFPKEGPSILRIQQVVRGDSAAYFCASSSVIAGGVAYNEQFFGPGTRLTVL.

This chain connects TRBV6-6 to TRBJ2-2, with D maybe TRBD1 (6 bases). There are 16 residues in the CDR3. Trimming cost V 2 bases and J 1 base, with 11 bases left between them. CDR1 is MNHNY, CDR2 SVGAGI, per germline (reference sequence). This chain's CDR3 is CASSYPQQGNTGELFF. CDR3 nucleotides: TGTGCCAGCAGTTACCCCCAACAGGGGAACACCGGGGAGCTGTTTTTT.

The CDR3 loop is CASSVSGNTEAFF. CDR3 nucleotide sequence: TGTGCCAGTAGTGTATCAGGGAACACTGAAGCTTTCTTT. V usage is TRBV19 and J usage is TRBJ1-1; unclear D gene. This CDR3 is built from 13 residues. Germline CDR1 reads LNHDA; CDR2 reads SQIVND (reference sequence). The germline V and J ends were trimmed by 5 bases and 1 base, with 8 bases remaining between them.